One sample yielded the 17 T cell receptor beta chains listed below, sequenced in a study of monozygotic twins with inflammatory bowel disease. TCRdb re-called the 5' RACE reads, yielding one record per CDR3 amino acid sequence without DNA. The sample spans approximately 120,000 distinct CDR3 sequences; the ten largest clones claim around 12%. The sample comprised blood. Receptor source: a human donor with ulcerative colitis or Crohn's disease, or a healthy co-twin of an affected twin (not recorded which).

The gene calls are TRBV7-2 and TRBJ1-2; TCRdb returns TRBD1, unconfirmable since there is no DNA. The CDR3 is 14 residues long. Germline assignment: CDR1 SGHTA and CDR2 FQGNSA. The CDR3 loop is CASSLLGGVIGYTF.

The chain employs TRBV28 and TRBJ2-3; TCRdb proposes TRBD1, but this gene call is untestable without DNA. The CDR3 is 17 amino acids. The germline V gene encodes CDR1 MDHEN and CDR2 SYDVKM. The CDR3 is CASSFWERDGAINTQYF.

This chain joins TRBV4-1 and TRBJ2-3; TCRdb returns TRBD1, unconfirmable since there is no DNA. The CDR3 contains 14 residues. Germline CDR1 reads MGHRA; CDR2 reads YSYEKL. The CDR3 loop is CASSQIPPTDTQYF.

The V and J genes are TRBV4-2 and TRBJ1-4; TCRdb's D gene call, TRBD1, goes unchecked for lack of DNA. CDR1 and CDR2 (germline): LGHNA, YNFKEQ. The CDR3 contains 16 residues. CDR3 residues: CASSYRGGEGNEKLFF.

This chain links TRBV7-2 with TRBJ1-5. CDR3 length equals 15 residues. Germline V CDR1 and CDR2: SGHTA, FQGNSA. CDR3: CASSPQAGDGQPQHF.

V is TRBV7-9 and J is TRBJ2-3; TCRdb names TRBD1, which stays unverified in the absence of DNA. There are 14 residues in the CDR3. Germline V lookup: CDR1 SEHNR, CDR2 FQNEAQ (reference sequence). The CDR3 loop is CASSPTGFTDTQYF.

CDR3 in amino acids: CASRRTGGITEAFF. The chain uses TRBV12-3 or TRBV12-4 and TRBJ1-1; TCRdb outputs TRBD1, but without DNA this stays unchecked. The CDR3 is 14 amino acids.

This sequence joins TRBV10-3 and TRBJ1-5; no DNA is available, so the TRBD1 call from TCRdb remains unchecked. Germline-derived CDR1 and CDR2 are ENHRY and SYGVKD. The CDR3 totals 13 residues. CDR3 region: CAISGGVGQPQHF.

This sequence joins TRBV27 and TRBJ1-2. The CDR3 length is 16 residues. The germline V gene encodes CDR1 MNHEY and CDR2 SMNVEV (reference sequence). CDR3 region: CASSPIGEKNLYGYTF.

The chain's CDR3 is CSPSIATTDTQYF. The chain is built from TRBV29-1 and TRBJ2-3; TCRdb reports TRBD2, a call that lacks DNA to check it against. Germline V CDR1 and CDR2: SQVTM, ANQGSEA. The CDR3 is 13 amino acids.

The chain employs TRBV11-2 and TRBJ2-7; the D call of TRBD1 rests on TCRdb alone, since no DNA is present to check it. Germline V lookup: CDR1 SGHAT, CDR2 FQNNGV. This CDR3 has 14 residues. The CDR3: CASSSLGGDYEQYF.

V gene TRBV10-3 combines with J gene TRBJ2-5. The CDR3 sequence is 16 residues long. CDR1 is ENHRY, CDR2 SYGVKD, per germline. The CDR3 reads CAISEYEPTGREAQYF.

J is TRBJ1-1 and V is TRBV6-1. Germline CDR1 MNHNS, CDR2 SASEGT. The CDR3 is 14 residues long. This chain's CDR3 is CASSEGSSNTEAFF.

This sequence joins TRBV2 and TRBJ1-5. Germline lookup yields CDR1 SNHLY and CDR2 FYNNEI. The CDR3 has 15 residues. This CDR3 is CASTRSKASNQPQHF.

The CDR3 here is CASTSQGAHYEQYF. This rearrangement joins TRBV2 to TRBJ2-7; TCRdb's D call of TRBD1 is untestable without DNA. The germline V gene has CDR1 SNHLY and CDR2 FYNNEI. This CDR3 region has 14 residues.

The gene calls are TRBV4-2 and TRBJ2-2; the D call from TCRdb, TRBD2, cannot be confirmed without DNA. This CDR3 is built from 13 residues. Germline V CDR1 and CDR2: LGHNA, YNFKEQ. This chain's CDR3 is CASSPSDPGELFF.

The chain employs TRBV7-2 and TRBJ2-6; TCRdb selects TRBD1, and the lack of DNA leaves this call unchecked. The CDR3 consists of 15 residues. Germline assignment: CDR1 SGHTA and CDR2 FQGNSA. Here the CDR3 reads CASSRPFSGANVLTF. Using reference TRBV7-2 and TRBJ2-6 for the parts outside the CDR3, the full variable domain is GAGVSQSPSNKVTEKGKDVELRCDPISGHTALYWYRQSLGQGLEFLIYFQGNSAPDKSGLPSDRFSAERTGGSVSTLTIQRTQQEDSAVYLCASSRPFSGANVLTFGAGSRLTVL.